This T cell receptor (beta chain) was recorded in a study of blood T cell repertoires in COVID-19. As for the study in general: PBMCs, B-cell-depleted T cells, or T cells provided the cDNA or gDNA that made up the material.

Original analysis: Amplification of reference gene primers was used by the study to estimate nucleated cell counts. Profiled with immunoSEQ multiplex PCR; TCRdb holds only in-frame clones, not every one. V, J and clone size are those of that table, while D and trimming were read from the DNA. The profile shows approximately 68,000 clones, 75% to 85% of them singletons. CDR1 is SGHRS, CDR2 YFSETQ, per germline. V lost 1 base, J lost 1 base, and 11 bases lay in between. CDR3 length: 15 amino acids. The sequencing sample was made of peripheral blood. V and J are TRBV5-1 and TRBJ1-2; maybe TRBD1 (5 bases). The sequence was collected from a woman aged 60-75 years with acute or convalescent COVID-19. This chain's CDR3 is CASSLLAGDNYGYTF. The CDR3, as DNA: TGCGCCAGCAGCTTGTTGGCGGGGGATAACTATGGCTACACCTTC.